These 16 T cell receptor beta chains were sequenced from one sample in a study of shared clonotypes between healthy human individuals. Assay: immunoSEQ multiplex PCR; the TCRdb copy retains only in-frame clones and omits some. The sample includes roughly 2,500,000 clones, 93% of them seen just once. Material: naive CD4+ T cells from PBMCs. Stated subset: CD45RA+ positively selected. The receptors derive from a young man in good health. Some clones in this sample may be carry-over from other donors' samples.

The chain has TRBV4-2 and TRBJ2-7; TRBD1 might be the D (5 bases). The CDR3 extends over 15 amino acids. Germline V lookup: CDR1 LGHNA, CDR2 YNFKEQ. Trimming cost V 0 bases and J 3 bases, with 12 bases left between them. The CDR3: CASSQDGRASYEQYF. In DNA form, the CDR3 reads TGTGCCAGCAGCCAAGATGGCAGGGCCAGCTACGAGCAGTACTTC.

The chain combines TRBV18 with TRBJ2-1; a possible D gene is TRBD2 (6 bases). Trimming removed 0 bases at V and 8 bases at J, with 17 bases between. The length of the CDR3 is 16 residues. Germline V lookup: CDR1 KGHSH, CDR2 LQKENI. The CDR3 nucleotides are TGTGCCAGCTCACCACCTAGCGGTTTCCCCGGCGATGAGCAGTTCTTC. It yields the protein CASSPPSGFPGDEQFF.

The chain has TRBV19 and TRBJ2-7, with TRBD1 as a possible D gene (5 bases). The CDR3 covers 14 residues. Trimming removed 3 bases from V and 0 bases from J, with 9 bases in between. Germline-derived CDR1 and CDR2 are LNHDA and SQIVND (reference sequence). The DNA of the CDR3 is TGTGCCAGTAGTATCACAGGCTACTCCTACGAGCAGTACTTC. Translated: CASSITGYSYEQYF.

The rearrangement links TRBV6-5 to TRBJ1-2; TRBD1 might be the D (5 bases). Germline V gene data show CDR1 as MNHEY and CDR2 as SVGAGI. V lost 2 bases and J lost 4, with 14 bases in between. The CDR3 extends over 15 amino acids. The CDR3 here is CASSYGGGGGYGYTF. Here the CDR3 DNA reads TGTGCCAGCAGTTACGGGGGTGGAGGTGGCTATGGCTACACCTTC.

This chain connects TRBV6-1 to TRBJ2-1; D is unresolved. The CDR3 runs 15 residues. CDR1 and CDR2 (germline): MNHNS, SASEGT. Between the trimmed V and J ends, which lost 6 bases and 0 bases, there was a span of 12 bases. Here the CDR3 reads CASSPGADSYNEQFF. CDR3 in DNA: TGTGCCAGCAGCCCCGGCGCGGACTCCTACAATGAGCAGTTCTTC.

This chain joins TRBV30 and TRBJ2-7; TRBD2 agrees at 9 bases. Trimming took 1 base from V and 5 from J; bases not matched to a gene: 6. This CDR3 has 14 residues. Per germline, CDR1 GTSNPN and CDR2 SVGIG (reference sequence). CDR3 coding DNA: TGTGCCTGGAGTGGCGGGAGGGGGGCCCACGAGCAGTACTTC. It encodes CAWSGGRGAHEQYF.

This chain joins TRBV5-5 and TRBJ2-7, with D unresolved. Germline V gives CDR1 SGHKS, CDR2 YYEKEE (reference sequence). The CDR3 covers 11 residues. V lost 2 bases, J lost 5 bases, and 5 bases lay in between. DNA of the CDR3: TGTGCCAGCAGCTTCGATGACGAGCAGTACTTC. Translated: CASSFDDEQYF. The entire variable domain, with the rest obtained from reference TRBV5-5 and TRBJ2-7, is as follows: DAGVTQSPTHLIKTRGQQVTLRCSPISGHKSVSWYQQVLGQGPQFIFQYYEKEERGRGNFPDRFSARQFPNYSSELNVNALLLGDSALYLCASSFDDEQYFGPGTRLTVT.

J is TRBJ1-4 and V is TRBV6-5; D unresolved. With 6 bases removed from V and 10 bases from J, the gap between germline ends came to 15 bases. This CDR3 comprises 13 residues. CDR1 is MNHEY, CDR2 SVGAGI, per germline. The CDR3 coding sequence is TGTGCCAGCAGCAACGACAAAGTCAGAAAACTGTTTTTT. Its protein is CASSNDKVRKLFF.

The rearrangement uses TRBV5-1 and TRBJ1-1; the match to TRBD1 covers 11 bases. The germline CDR1 and CDR2 sequences are SGHRS and YFSETQ. The CDR3 loop spans 16 amino acids. V was clipped by 1 base and J by 0 bases; unmatched bases: 2. The CDR3 sequence is CASSLLDRGLNTEAFF. The CDR3 DNA reads as TGCGCCAGCAGCTTGCTGGACAGGGGGCTGAACACTGAAGCTTTCTTT.

The rearrangement uses TRBV14 and TRBJ2-1; the D is unclear. CDR1 SGHDN and CDR2 FVKESK come from the germline V gene. V dropped 4 bases and J dropped 9 bases, with 13 bases sitting between them. The CDR3 totals 13 residues. In DNA, the CDR3 is TGTGCCAGCAGCCGAGAGGTACAAGGTGAGCAGTTCTTC. It yields the protein CASSREVQGEQFF.

This clone has only a few counts. The genes are TRBV29-1 and TRBJ1-1; possibly TRBD1 for D (6 bases). Germline-derived CDR1 and CDR2 are SQVTM and ANQGSEA. CDR3 length: 15 amino acids. V gave up 4 bases and J gave up 3 bases, with 18 bases separating them. The CDR3: CSVVPSSGAHTEAFF. The CDR3 bases are TGCAGCGTTGTGCCCTCGTCGGGGGCCCACACTGAAGCTTTCTTT.

This chain links TRBV5-1 with TRBJ1-4, with a tentative D call TRBD1 (6 bases). The CDR3 is 15 residues long. V lost 5 bases, J lost 0 bases, and 11 bases lay in between. The V gene's germline CDR1 is SGHRS and CDR2 YFSETQ. CDR3 amino acids: CASSMGAATNEKLFF. The DNA of the CDR3 is TGCGCCAGCAGTATGGGGGCAGCAACTAATGAAAAACTGTTTTTT.

This clone has a single count. The chain joins TRBV19 to TRBJ1-4, with D uncertain. The CDR3 is 13 residues long. The germline CDR1 and CDR2 sequences are LNHDA and SQIVND (reference sequence). V lost 6 bases and J 6 bases, leaving 11 bases between the germline ends. CDR3 bases: TGTGCCAGTAGGAAAAAAAAGGATGAAAAACTGTTTTTT. Protein sequence: CASRKKKDEKLFF.

The chain employs TRBV6-6 and TRBJ1-2; a possible D gene is TRBD1 (6 bases). CDR3 size: 14 residues. Trimming left V 4 bases short and J 2 bases short, with 11 bases between. Per germline, CDR1 MNHNY and CDR2 SVGAGI (reference sequence). The CDR3 sequence is CASSSAGTNYGYTF. CDR3 in DNA: TGTGCCAGCAGTTCCGCCGGGACAAACTATGGCTACACCTTC.

This sequence joins TRBV29-1 and TRBJ2-7; TRBD1 aligns across 9 bases. V shed 7 bases, J shed 4 bases, and the junction held 11 bases outside the gene matches. The CDR3 contains 14 residues. Germline V gene sequence: CDR1 SQVTM, CDR2 ANQGSEA. The CDR3 nucleotides read TGCAGCGGACAGGGGGGCCGGGGCTCTTACGAGCAGTACTTC. It encodes CSGQGGRGSYEQYF.

The chain carries TRBV15 and TRBJ1-5, with D perhaps matching TRBD1 (5 bases). The CDR3 is made up of 15 amino acids. Germline CDR1 and CDR2: LNHNV and YYDKDF (reference sequence). Trimming removed 0 bases at V and 7 bases at J, with 13 bases between. The CDR3 bases are TGTGCCACCAGCAGAGATGGTAGGGAGGGGCAGCCCCAGCATTTT. Residues: CATSRDGREGQPQHF.